This passage covers 13 T cell receptor beta chains from one sample sequenced in a study of human T cells and chemical hapten exposure. TCRdb passed the RACE reads through MiXCR, listing each CDR3 protein once. The data show 150,000 to 200,000 distinct CDR3 sequences, about 14% seen once. Described time point: patch test 1, 2 weeks after DPC sensitization. Described treatment: therapeutic diphenylcyclopropenone sensitization with weekly scalp DPC. The sequenced sample was whole blood, obtained in connection with sensitization to the hapten diphenylcyclopropenone (DPC). These receptors originate from a woman in her twenties or thirties with alopecia areata. Some clones in this sample may be carry-over from other donors' samples.

The J gene is TRBJ1-2, the V gene TRBV29-1; 7 bases align to TRBD1. With V trimmed by 4 bases and J by 3 bases, 2 bases remained unmatched. Looked up from germline, CDR1 is SQVTM and CDR2 is ANQGSEA. The CDR3 has 12 amino acids. The CDR3 reads CSVGGQDYGYTF. The CDR3 DNA reads TGCAGCGTTGGAGGACAGGACTATGGCTACACCTTC. Based on the CDR3 plus reference TRBV29-1 and TRBJ1-2, the full variable domain is SAVISQKPSRDICQRGTSLTIQCQVDSQVTMMFWYRQQPGQSLTLIATANQGSEATYESGFVIDKFPISRPNLTFSTLTVSNMSPEDSSIYLCSVGGQDYGYTFGSGTRLTVV.

J is TRBJ1-6 and V is TRBV3-2. TRBV3-2 is a known pseudogene. The CDR3 runs 14 residues. CDR3 in DNA: TGTGCCAGCAGCCAAGACTTCAATAATTCACCCCTCCACTTT. The encoded protein is CASSQDFNNSPLHF.

This clonotype was observed a few times. This rearrangement joins TRBV10-3 to TRBJ1-1, with D possibly matching TRBD1 (5 bases). V was clipped by 1 base and J by 1 base, with 16 bases between them. CDR3 length: 17 residues. Looked up from germline, CDR1 is ENHRY and CDR2 is SYGVKD. DNA of the CDR3: TGTGCCATCAGTGAGTATGAGCCGGGACGGCGGAACACTGAAGCTTTCTTT. Amino acids: CAISEYEPGRRNTEAFF.

This clonotype was counted ten times or more. Written as DNA, the CDR3 is TGTGCCAGCAGTCAGGGGTCTGGGGCCAACGTCCTGACTTTC. Protein product: CASSQGSGANVLTF. The chain is built from TRBV6-1 and TRBJ2-6; tentative D call: TRBD1 (6 bases). Trimming left V 5 bases short and J 1 base short, with 6 bases between. The CDR3 loop spans 14 amino acids. Per the germline V gene, CDR1 is MNHNS and CDR2 is SASEGT.

This clonotype appeared many times. The chain carries TRBV2 and TRBJ2-1; D unclear. CDR1 is SNHLY and CDR2 is FYNNEI in the germline V gene. The CDR3 sequence is 17 residues long. V dropped 2 bases and J dropped 2 bases, with 16 bases sitting between them. CDR3 nucleotide sequence: TGTGCCAGCAGTGAATACGGTGGTAGCCCAACCTACAATGAGCAGTTCTTC. Its protein is CASSEYGGSPTYNEQFF.

The chain uses TRBV18 and TRBJ1-4, with D unclear. Germline V gene data show CDR1 as KGHSH and CDR2 as LQKENI. Between the trimmed V and J ends, which lost 1 base and 6 bases, there was a span of 12 bases. The CDR3 extends over 15 amino acids. The DNA of the CDR3 is TGTGCCAGCTCACCACGTGGACGTGCCGATGAAAAACTGTTTTTT. This encodes CASSPRGRADEKLFF. The whole variable domain, filled in from reference TRBV18 and TRBJ1-4, reads NAGVMQNPRHLVRRRGQEARLRCSPMKGHSHVYWYRQLPEEGLKFMVYLQKENIIDESGMPKERFSAEFPKEGPSILRIQQVVRGDSAAYFCASSPRGRADEKLFFGSGTQLSVL.

This clonotype was counted between two and nine times. V usage is TRBV20-1 and J usage is TRBJ2-1; TRBD2 is a possible D gene (6 bases). With 2 bases removed from V and 6 bases from J, the gap between germline ends came to 20 bases. The CDR3 has 16 amino acids. CDR1 is DFQATT, CDR2 SNEGSKA, per germline (reference sequence). The CDR3 loop reads CSARLPGRGTRNEQFF. The CDR3 DNA reads as TGCAGTGCTAGACTTCCCGGGAGAGGGACGCGCAATGAGCAGTTCTTC.

The chain recombines TRBV28 with TRBJ2-5; TRBD2 matches at 7 bases. This CDR3 has 15 amino acids. Germline trimming cut 5 bases from V and 0 bases from J; bases unmatched to any gene: 6. Germline V gene lookup returns CDR1 MDHEN and CDR2 SYDVKM. The CDR3 loop is CASSARTSYQETQYF. CDR3 DNA: TGTGCCAGCAGTGCCCGGACTAGTTACCAAGAGACCCAGTACTTC.

This clonotype was seen a single time. The rearrangement uses TRBV11-2 and TRBJ2-5, with TRBD1 matching 7 bases. V lost 5 bases to trimming and J lost 5 bases; unmatched junction nucleotides: 11. This CDR3 comprises 15 residues. Germline assignment: CDR1 SGHAT and CDR2 FQNNGV. DNA for the CDR3: TGTGCCAGCAGCACCCAATCGACAGGGTTTGAGACCCAGTACTTC. Its translation: CASSTQSTGFETQYF.

The chain links TRBV27 to TRBJ2-7, with 9 nucleotides matching TRBD2. CDR3 length equals 14 residues. Germline values: CDR1 MNHEY, CDR2 SMNVEV (reference sequence). V gave up 6 bases and J gave up 2 bases; unmatched junction bases: 5. As DNA, the CDR3 is TGTGCCAGCAGGGCGGCGGGAGGGACCTACGAGCAGTACTTC. Amino acid sequence: CASRAAGGTYEQYF.

This clonotype showed up just a few times. V gene TRBV6-2 or TRBV6-3 combines with J gene TRBJ2-3; D is uncertain. V lost 0 bases and J 6 bases, leaving 13 bases between the germline ends. This CDR3 spans 15 amino acids. The germline V gene encodes CDR1 MNHEY and CDR2 SVGEGT. In DNA, the CDR3 is TGTGCCAGCAGTTACTCGTTCTCGAAAGCCGATACGCAGTATTTT. It yields the protein CASSYSFSKADTQYF.

J is TRBJ2-3 and V is TRBV11-2, with TRBD2 matching 12 bases. The CDR3 extends over 14 amino acids. CDR1 SGHAT and CDR2 FQNNGV come from the germline V gene. After removal of 5 bases from V and 7 bases from J, the junction contained 4 bases not matched to a gene. CDR3 DNA: TGTGCCAGCAGCACCGGACTAGCGGGGTATACGCAGTATTTT. Its protein product is CASSTGLAGYTQYF.

This clonotype was picked up a small number of times. The chain couples TRBV7-9 to TRBJ2-3, with no clear D. Trimming pared 4 bases from V and 1 base from J, leaving 6 bases between. The CDR3 runs to 13 residues. Germline CDR1 and CDR2: SEHNR and FQNEAQ (reference sequence). The CDR3 region has the DNA TGTGCCAGCAGCTCATGGGGCACAGATACGCAGTATTTT. This sequence encodes CASSSWGTDTQYF.